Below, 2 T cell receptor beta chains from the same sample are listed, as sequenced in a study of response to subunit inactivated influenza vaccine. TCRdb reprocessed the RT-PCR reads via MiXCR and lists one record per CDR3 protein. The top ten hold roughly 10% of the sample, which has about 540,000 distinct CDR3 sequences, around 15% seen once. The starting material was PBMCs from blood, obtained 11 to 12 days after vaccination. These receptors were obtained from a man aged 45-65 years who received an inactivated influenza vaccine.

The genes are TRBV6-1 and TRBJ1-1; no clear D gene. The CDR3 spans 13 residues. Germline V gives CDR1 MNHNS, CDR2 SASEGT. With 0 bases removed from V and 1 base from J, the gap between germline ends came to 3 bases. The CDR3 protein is CASSEAQNTEAFF. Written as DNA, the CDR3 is TGTGCCAGCAGTGAAGCCCAGAACACTGAAGCTTTCTTT.

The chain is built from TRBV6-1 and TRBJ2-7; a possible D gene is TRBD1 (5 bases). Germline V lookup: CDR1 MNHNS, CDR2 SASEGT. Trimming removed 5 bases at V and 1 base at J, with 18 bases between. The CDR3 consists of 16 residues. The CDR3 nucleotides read TGTGCCAGCAGTACCTACCAGGGCGAACATTCCTACGAGCAGTACTTC. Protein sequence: CASSTYQGEHSYEQYF.